The TCR beta chain under discussion was sequenced for a study of cytomegalovirus exposure and HLA in healthy donors. Study-wide points: Researchers catalogued about 160 TCR beta chains as cytomegalovirus-associated. In vitro experiments confirmed that three CMV-associated chains were specific for CMV antigens. In an earlier analysis, about 90% or about 30%: the productive usage of most TCR beta V segments.

Note on this clone: The antigen is undetermined.

Germline V gene data show CDR1 as ENHRY and CDR2 as SYGVKD. The ends lost 11 bases at V and 8 bases at J; junction bases unmatched: 12. The CDR3 has 13 amino acids. The PCR ran on 60 Vbeta and 13 Jbeta primers. The data were produced by immunoSEQ multiplex PCR, yet TCRdb's version contains in-frame clones alone and is incomplete. The table shows fewer than 200,000 clones, with roughly 82% occurring only once. The TCR comes from a man aged 50 or older in good health and CMV-seropositive. Sample: PBMCs. V and J are TRBV10-3 and TRBJ1-2, with TRBD1 matching over 9 bases. The CDR3 DNA sequence: TGTGCCGCCCAACCCGGGACAGGGCGCGGCTACACCTTC. It encodes CAAQPGTGRGYTF.